Listed below are T cell receptor beta chains from one sample, sequenced in a study of a mutant IDH1 vaccine in newly diagnosed glioma. Here immunoSEQ multiplex PCR was the method, and the copy in TCRdb shows in-frame clones only, minus some. The profile shows roughly 70,000 clones, 65% to 90% of them singletons. The input for sequencing was PBMCs, taken from a glioma patient treated with radiotherapy, temozolomide or both. These receptors were taken from a man aged 30 to 45 with glioma. CDR3s include the opening cysteine and the closing phenylalanine or tryptophan. Expanded clones get a size class; other rows say once, few or many, or leave the size out.

>16|TRBJ1-1|.|TRBV2
CASIYSQAGKNTEAFF
>12|TRBJ2-1|.|TRBV5-5
CASSRRVNEQFF
>17|TRBJ2-3|once|TRBV15
CATSRVYGELSTDTQYF
>15|TRBJ2-1|few|TRBV5-6
CASSLGLAGGNEQFF
>14|TRBJ1-5|few|TRBV5-1
CASSLGQGDQPQHF
>12|TRBJ1-1|.|TRBV6-5
CASSYSGETAFF
>15|TRBJ1-4|.|TRBV7-8
CASSPRSRVNEKLFF
>13|TRBJ2-3|.|TRBV29-1
CSVVIDYADTQYF
>15|TRBJ2-7|.|TRBV6-1
CASSEWDRRSYEQYF
>18|TRBJ2-3|.|TRBV11-2
CASSFPRQGLSSTDTQYF
>13|TRBJ2-5|.|TRBV5-4
CASSLGVGETQYF
>18|TRBJ2-1|.|TRBV12-5
CASGSQSRGGPTYNEQFF
>17|TRBJ2-3|.|TRBV11-2
CASSLPRGRGVSDTQYF
>14|TRBJ1-3|few|TRBV6-1
CAGDQGQGVNTIYF
>14|TRBJ1-2|once|TRBV2
CASNLFTGNYGYTF
>12|TRBJ2-7|medium-sized|TRBV7-2
CASSLAVYEQYF
>12|TRBJ1-5|.|TRBV7-9
CASSLRDQPQHF
>17|TRBJ2-2|.|TRBV5-6
CASSLAADLPNTGELFF
>15|TRBJ1-6|.|TRBV6-6
CASYPGGSYNSPLHF
>15|TRBJ1-5|.|TRBV19
CASSRSEGSNQPQHF
>18|TRBJ2-6|.|TRBV18
CASSLTGTGNSGANVLTF
>13|TRBJ2-5|.|TRBV4-1
CASSRTSQETQYF
>16|TRBJ1-1|.|TRBV7-9
CASSLAGRGLGTEAFF
>17|TRBJ2-7|.|TRBV7-2
CASSLGVTSGGNYEQYF